The T cell receptor beta chain under discussion was sequenced for a study of shared clonotypes between healthy human individuals. The study's findings and limits: Researchers found naive subsets generally carried larger estimated richness than memory subsets. Non-shared clonotypes showed lower generation probabilities than clonotypes common to all four donors.

V lost 6 bases, J lost 8 bases, and 7 bases lay in between. Per the germline V gene, CDR1 is LNHDA and CDR2 is SQIVND (reference sequence). The CDR3 loop spans 11 amino acids. Assay execution took place at the deep level. Only in-frame clones appear in the TCRdb table, and some are missing; sequencing was by immunoSEQ multiplex PCR. The repertoire includes a few million clones, approximately 95% of them detected once, and about 0.39% sits in the top ten. A note on this clone: Its antigen is still unknown. The sample holds other DNA sequences that translate to the same CDR3.

The source of this sequence is a man aged 18 to 29 in good health. Some clones in this sample may be carry-over from other donors' samples. The sequenced sample consisted of naive CD4+ T cells from PBMCs. Subset: CD45RA+ positively selected. The chain is built from TRBV19 and TRBJ2-2; D is unclear. The DNA of the CDR3 is TGTGCCAGTAGAAGGGTTGGGGAGCTGTTTTTT. This gives the protein CASRRVGELFF.